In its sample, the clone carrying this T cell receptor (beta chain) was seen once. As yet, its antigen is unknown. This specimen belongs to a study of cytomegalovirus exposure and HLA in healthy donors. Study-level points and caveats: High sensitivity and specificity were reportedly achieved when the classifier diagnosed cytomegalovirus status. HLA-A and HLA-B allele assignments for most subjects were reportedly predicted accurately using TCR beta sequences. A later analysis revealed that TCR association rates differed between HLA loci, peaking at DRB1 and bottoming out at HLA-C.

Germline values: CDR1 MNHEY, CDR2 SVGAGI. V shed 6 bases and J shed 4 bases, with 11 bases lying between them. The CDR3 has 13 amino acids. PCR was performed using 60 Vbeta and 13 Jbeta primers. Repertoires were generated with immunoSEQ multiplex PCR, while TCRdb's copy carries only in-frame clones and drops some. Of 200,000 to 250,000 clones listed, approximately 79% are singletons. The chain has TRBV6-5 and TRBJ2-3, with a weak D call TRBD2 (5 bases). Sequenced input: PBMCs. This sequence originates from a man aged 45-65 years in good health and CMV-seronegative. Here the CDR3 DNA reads TGTGCCAGCAGCTGGGAGTGGGCAGATACGCAGTATTTT. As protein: CASSWEWADTQYF.